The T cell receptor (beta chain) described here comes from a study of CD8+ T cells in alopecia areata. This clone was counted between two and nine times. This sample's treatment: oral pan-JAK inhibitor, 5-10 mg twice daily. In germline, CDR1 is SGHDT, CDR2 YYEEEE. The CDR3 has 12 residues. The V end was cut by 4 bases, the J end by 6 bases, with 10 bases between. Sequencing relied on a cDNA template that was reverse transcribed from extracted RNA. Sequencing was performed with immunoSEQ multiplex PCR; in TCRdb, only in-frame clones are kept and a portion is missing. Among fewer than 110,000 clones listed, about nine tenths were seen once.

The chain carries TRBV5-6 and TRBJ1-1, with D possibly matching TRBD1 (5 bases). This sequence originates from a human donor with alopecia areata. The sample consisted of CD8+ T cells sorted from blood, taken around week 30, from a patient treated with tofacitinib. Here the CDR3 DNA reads TGTGCCAGCAGCCCCCAGGGTGCTGAAGCTTTCTTT. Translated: CASSPQGAEAFF.